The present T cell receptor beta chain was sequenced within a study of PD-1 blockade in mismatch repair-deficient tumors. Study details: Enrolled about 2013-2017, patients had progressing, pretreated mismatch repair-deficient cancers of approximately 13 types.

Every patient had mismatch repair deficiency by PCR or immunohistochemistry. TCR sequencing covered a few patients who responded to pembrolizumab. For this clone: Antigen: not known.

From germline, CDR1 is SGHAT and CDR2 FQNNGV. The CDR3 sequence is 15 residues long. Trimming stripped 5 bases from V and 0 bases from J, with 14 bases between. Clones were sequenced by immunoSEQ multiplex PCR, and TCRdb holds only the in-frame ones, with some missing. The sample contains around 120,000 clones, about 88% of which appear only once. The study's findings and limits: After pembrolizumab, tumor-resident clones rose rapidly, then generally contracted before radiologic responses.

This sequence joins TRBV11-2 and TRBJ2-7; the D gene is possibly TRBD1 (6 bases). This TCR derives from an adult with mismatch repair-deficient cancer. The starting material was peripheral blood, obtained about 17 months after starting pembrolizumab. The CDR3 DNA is TGTGCCAGCAGCGTATACCGGGACACCTCCTACGAGCAGTACTTC. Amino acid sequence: CASSVYRDTSYEQYF. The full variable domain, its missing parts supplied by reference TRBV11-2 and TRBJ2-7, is EAGVAQSPRYKIIEKRQSVAFWCNPISGHATLYWYQQILGQGPKLLIQFQNNGVVDDSQLPKDRFSAERLKGVDSTLKIQPAKLEDSAVYLCASSVYRDTSYEQYFGPGTRLTVT.